A selection of T cell receptor beta chains follows, all from one sample in a study of cytomegalovirus exposure and HLA in healthy donors. Sequencing used immunoSEQ multiplex PCR; TCRdb keeps in-frame clones, though not all of them. The sample has roughly 130,000 clones, roughly 78% seen once. Sequencing used PBMCs. These receptors were collected from a male donor in good health and CMV-seronegative. Both conserved end residues are part of each CDR3. A D gene is named only where the DNA matches it firmly. Rows give clone size only sometimes, using once, few, many, or a class for an expanded clone.

NA TRBJ2-3 NA TRBV19 TGTGCCAGTAGTTTACAGGGAGTTGAAGATACGCAGTATTTT CASSLQGVEDTQYF
NA TRBJ1-2 NA TRBV5-1 TGCGCCAGCAGCTTGGGTCGGCGGGAGGTTGGCTATGGCTACACCTTC CASSLGRREVGYGYTF
NA TRBJ2-3 once TRBV7-3 TGTGCCAGCAGCACCGTTAACGGTCGCCCAGATACGCAGTATTTT CASSTVNGRPDTQYF
TRBD2 TRBJ2-2 NA TRBV9 TGTGCCAGCAGCGCGGGACTAGCGGTCGGGGAGCTGTTTTTT CASSAGLAVGELFF
NA TRBJ1-6 NA TRBV14 TGTGCCAGCAGCGCCCGGGACAACTATAATTCACCCCTCCACTTT CASSARDNYNSPLHF
TRBD2 TRBJ2-2 NA TRBV5-4 TGTGCCAGCAGCTCGCCCGGGAGTAGCGGGATGGGCACCGGGGAGCTGTTTTTT CASSSPGSSGMGTGELFF
NA TRBJ2-7 NA TRBV9 TGTGCCAGCAGCGTAGCCCTGGGCCCAGGAGGTGAGCAGTACTTC CASSVALGPGGEQYF
NA TRBJ2-1 NA TRBV5-1 TGCGCCAGCAGCTTCGGAGTTACCTACAATGAGCAGTTCTTC CASSFGVTYNEQFF
NA TRBJ2-3 NA TRBV4-1 TGCGCCAGCAGCCAAGAATTTCCTAGGTTGGCAGATACGCAGTATTTT CASSQEFPRLADTQYF
TRBD1 TRBJ2-7 NA TRBV11-2 TGTGCCAGCAGCTTCACCCAGGGGGCGAAGGGCGAGCAGTACTTC CASSFTQGAKGEQYF
TRBD1 TRBJ2-7 few TRBV23-1 TGCGCCAGCAGTCAGGGGCGACAGGGGGCAAGTAGAGTGCAGTACTTC CASSQGRQGASRVQYF
NA TRBJ2-5 NA TRBV7-2 TGTGCCAGCAGCCACAACCCGGGACTCACACAAGAGACCCAGTACTTC CASSHNPGLTQETQYF
TRBD2 TRBJ2-3 NA TRBV5-1 TGCGCCAGCAGTAGACTAGCGGGGGGGCTGTTGGATACGCAGTATTTT CASSRLAGGLLDTQYF
NA TRBJ1-1 NA TRBV7-9 TGTTCCAGCAGCTTAGCACCCCCAGGGTATGAAGGCACTGAAGCTTTCTTT CSSSLAPPGYEGTEAFF
NA TRBJ2-6 NA TRBV30 TGTGCCTGGAGTCGCTCTGGGGCCAACGGCCTGACTTTC CAWSRSGANGLTF
NA TRBJ1-1 NA TRBV6-4 TGTGCCACCCTCTATGACAACATGAACACTGAAGCTTTCTTT CATLYDNMNTEAFF
NA TRBJ1-2 NA TRBV4-1 TGCGCCAGCAGCCAAGGGCATGCCTCTAACTATGGCTACACCTTC CASSQGHASNYGYTF